This T cell receptor beta chain stems from a study of patients and donors after allogeneic stem cell transplantation. TCRdb redid the calling of the RT-PCR reads with MiXCR, one entry per CDR3 protein. The data contain about a million distinct CDR3 sequences, 15% to 20% of them singletons. The CDR3 covers 12 residues. Trimming stripped 5 bases from V and 6 bases from J, with 10 bases between. This clonotype has a handful of counts. The rearrangement uses TRBV12-3 or TRBV12-4 and TRBJ1-2, with D maybe TRBD1 (6 bases). Source material: blood, either unsorted or a sorted T cell fraction (not recorded which). The source is a human donor who was either an allogeneic HSCT recipient or a stem cell or donor lymphocyte infusion donor (not recorded which). It is not recorded whose cells these are; they may come from a transplant donor. CDR3 amino acids: CASSMGDNGYTF. The CDR3, as DNA: TGTGCCAGCAGTATGGGGGACAATGGCTACACCTTC.